This T cell receptor (beta chain) was sequenced for a study of T cells after yellow fever vaccination. Study results and limitations: One caveat is that FACS-sorted repertoires could contain abundant clonotypes contaminating from the bulk population. In post-booster samples, most primary-vaccination clones reappeared (approximately 96% CD4, 70% to 90% CD8). Researchers noted that a small share of clonotypes showed up in both CD4 and CD8 compartments.

The 5'RACE template-switching step produced TCR cDNA and added a universal primer site and UMIs. TCRdb re-derived calls from the 5' RACE reads in MiXCR, one entry per CDR3 protein. The data contain a few hundred thousand distinct CDR3 sequences, roughly 4% of them singletons. This clonotype has a handful of counts. Its cognate antigen is unknown. There are 14 residues in the CDR3. The germline V gene encodes CDR1 SGDLS and CDR2 YYNGEE. V shed 7 bases and J shed 3 bases, with 17 bases lying between them. This sequence originates from a man younger than 30 who received the YFV17D yellow fever vaccine. This sequence joins TRBV9 and TRBJ2-7; D could derive from TRBD1 or TRBD2 (7 bases each). The material was PBMCs, obtained 5 days after the yellow fever booster vaccination. In DNA, the CDR3 is TGTGCCAGCGGGGGAGGGACAGCTTTCTACGAGCAGTACTTC. Protein: CASGGGTAFYEQYF.